This T cell receptor beta chain was obtained from a study of blood T cell repertoires in COVID-19. Whole-study context: Samples came from the United States, Italy and Spain, spanning acute and convalescent COVID-19. T cells, B-cell-depleted T cells, or PBMCs provided the cDNA or gDNA that served as material.

The CDR3 loop spans 18 amino acids. The germline V gene has CDR1 SGDLS and CDR2 YYNGEE. The ends lost 3 bases at V and 3 bases at J; junction bases unmatched: 15. Per the original methods: By means of reference gene primer amplification, nucleated cell counts were estimated. Clones were read by immunoSEQ multiplex PCR, and TCRdb kept only the in-frame ones, dropping some. V, J and clone size reflect that table, while D and trimming were determined from the DNA. This table holds about 190,000 clones, around 80% found once. Specimen: peripheral blood. V usage is TRBV9 and J usage is TRBJ1-1, with TRBD1 matching over 9 bases. This receptor was taken from a woman older than 75 with active or convalescent COVID-19. CDR3 bases: TGTGCCAGCAGCGCACTCCCATCCACAGGGGGCATCGACACTGAAGCTTTCTTT. This translates into CASSALPSTGGIDTEAFF. The whole variable domain, remainder taken from reference TRBV9 and TRBJ1-1, is DSGVTQTPKHLITATGQRVTLRCSPRSGDLSVYWYQQSLDQGLQFLIQYYNGEERAKGNILERFSAQQFPDLHSELNLSSLELGDSALYFCASSALPSTGGIDTEAFFGQGTRLTVV.